These 2 T cell receptor beta chains were all obtained from the same sample, sequenced in a study of T-cell memory formation after mild COVID-19 (TCRdb year 2021). Preparation of the library involved 5' RACE. The instrument was an Illumina NovaSeq 6000. TCRdb trimmed the raw reads at Q25, called clones with MiXCR and kept productive beta chains. CDR3 protein sequences are deduplicated, and each keeps its most common genes and DNA. The table for this sample lists roughly 130,000 distinct CDR3 sequences; 5% to 6.5% of them were counted only once. Together, the top ten hold over 2% of the sample. Sequenced sample: PBMCs or a T cell subset sorted from them (not recorded which). The receptors here all came from an adult woman who had mild COVID-19 (a few samples of this study predate the infection). The sample titles of this study are shuffled in the database, so cell type and time point are left out; the donor was told from shared clones.

Written as DNA, the CDR3 is TGCGCCAGCAGACGACTAGCCGGAGGTCGAGAGACCCAGTACTTC. Amino acid sequence: CASRRLAGGRETQYF. The V gene is TRBV4-1, the J gene TRBJ2-5; 7 nucleotides align to TRBD2. The germline V gene encodes CDR1 MGHRA and CDR2 YSYEKL. J lost 4 bases, V lost 6 bases, and 11 bases had no gene match. This CDR3 comprises 15 residues.

Ten or more counts support this clonotype. This sequence joins TRBV7-9 and TRBJ2-1, with 10 positions matching TRBD1. With 5 bases clipped from V and 1 base from J, the junction kept 2 bases outside the gene matches. The CDR3 loop spans 15 amino acids. Germline V gives CDR1 SEHNR, CDR2 FQNEAQ (reference sequence). The chain's CDR3 is CASSPDRGSYNEQFF. The CDR3 DNA follows: TGTGCCAGCAGCCCGGACAGGGGGTCCTACAATGAGCAGTTCTTC.